These 6 T cell receptor beta chains originate from one sample sequenced in a study of T cells after posttransplantation cyclophosphamide. Measured with immunoSEQ multiplex PCR; TCRdb has only the in-frame clones, and not every one. The profile covers about 26,000 clones, none occurring a single time. Sequenced material: PBMCs. All receptors derive from a man aged 45 to 65 in good health, CMV-negative, and a related stem cell transplant donor.

This clone was found many times. The chain recombines TRBV30 with TRBJ1-5; a weak D match, TRBD1 (6 bases). The CDR3 is made up of 21 amino acids. Trimming took off 4 bases at V and 2 bases at J, with 33 bases between the two ends. Germline V CDR1 and CDR2: GTSNPN, SVGIG (reference sequence). CDR3 sequence reads: CAWTNADYFTQGRDGNQPQHF. CDR3 sequence (DNA): TGTGCCTGGACCAACGCCGACTACTTTACTCAGGGGAGGGATGGCAATCAGCCCCAGCATTTT.

This clone showed up many times. The chain joins TRBV18 to TRBJ2-7; 8 nucleotides align to TRBD1. After removal of 3 bases from V and 2 bases from J, the junction contained 3 bases not matched to a gene. Germline CDR1 KGHSH, CDR2 LQKENI. The CDR3 is made up of 14 amino acids. The CDR3 loop reads CASSPRGLAYEQYF. The CDR3 DNA reads as TGTGCCAGCTCACCCAGGGGGCTGGCCTACGAGCAGTACTTC.

This clone was seen many times. The chain carries TRBV5-1 and TRBJ2-5, with D possibly being TRBD1 (6 bases). The CDR3 runs to 15 residues. CDR1 SGHRS and CDR2 YFSETQ come from the germline V gene. Deletions cut 2 bases from V and 5 bases from J, with 16 bases between. CDR3 region: CASSFTTGYVETQYF. The DNA for the CDR3 is TGCGCCAGCAGCTTCACAACAGGGTACGTGGAGACCCAGTACTTC.

At least ten counts were recorded for this clone. The rearrangement joins TRBV7-2 to TRBJ2-2; 8 positions match TRBD2. Trimming at V came to 7 bases and at J to 5 bases, leaving 12 bases not matched to a gene. Per germline, CDR1 SGHTA and CDR2 FQGNSA. This CDR3 has 16 amino acids. In DNA, the CDR3 is TGTGCCAGCACCAAGCCGGGACTAGTAGGAACCGGGGAGCTGTTTTTT. Its translation is CASTKPGLVGTGELFF.

This clone was detected many times. J is TRBJ2-7 and V is TRBV27, with a weak D call TRBD1 (6 bases). Germline V gene data show CDR1 as MNHEY and CDR2 as SMNVEV (reference sequence). V lost 3 bases and J 1 base, leaving 10 bases between the germline ends. This CDR3 is built from 14 residues. The CDR3 is CASSLNRDSYEQYF. CDR3 nucleotide sequence: TGTGCCAGCAGTTTGAACAGGGATTCCTACGAGCAGTACTTC.

This clone showed up many times. V gene TRBV5-5 combines with J gene TRBJ2-1, with D maybe TRBD1 (5 bases). This CDR3 has 14 residues. Deletions cut 4 bases from V and 5 bases from J, with 13 bases between. The V gene's germline CDR1 is SGHKS and CDR2 YYEKEE (reference sequence). CDR3 amino acids: CASSPSTANNEQFF. The CDR3, as DNA: TGTGCCAGCAGCCCCTCGACAGCAAACAATGAGCAGTTCTTC. Using reference TRBV5-5 and TRBJ2-1 for the parts outside the CDR3, the full variable domain is DAGVTQSPTHLIKTRGQQVTLRCSPISGHKSVSWYQQVLGQGPQFIFQYYEKEERGRGNFPDRFSARQFPNYSSELNVNALLLGDSALYLCASSPSTANNEQFFGPGTRLTVL.